These 15 T cell receptor beta chains originate from one sample sequenced in a study of blood T cell repertoires in COVID-19. Clones were read by immunoSEQ multiplex PCR, and TCRdb kept only the in-frame ones, dropping some. The data contain tens of thousands of clones, around 84% of them seen just once; the ten biggest clones take up roughly 2.7%. The sample comprised peripheral blood. The receptors stem from a man aged 50 or older with acute or convalescent COVID-19.

The V and J genes are TRBV2 and TRBJ1-2, with TRBD1 matching over 9 bases. Trimming at V came to 1 base and at J to 6 bases, leaving 6 bases not matched to a gene. Germline CDR1 SNHLY, CDR2 FYNNEI. This CDR3 contains 15 residues. DNA of the CDR3: TGTGCCAGCAGTGAAGGGGACAGGGAGACGGATGGCTACACCTTC. It is translated as CASSEGDRETDGYTF.

The chain has TRBV2 and TRBJ1-4; D call uncertain. This CDR3 is built from 14 residues. The V end lost 9 bases, the J end lost 0 bases, and 11 bases lay between the germline ends. In germline, CDR1 is SNHLY, CDR2 FYNNEI. DNA of the CDR3: TGTGCCAGTAAAGGGAGTGCAACTAATGAAAAACTGTTTTTT. It encodes CASKGSATNEKLFF.

This clone was seen only once. The chain is built from TRBV7-6 and TRBJ1-1; 9 bases agree with TRBD1. Germline trimming cut 1 base from V and 1 base from J; bases unmatched to any gene: 1. The CDR3 totals 15 residues. Germline-derived CDR1 and CDR2 are SGHVS and FNYEAQ. The CDR3, as DNA: TGTGCCAGCAGCTTAGGGGGACAGGGGAACACTGAAGCTTTCTTT. Encoded protein: CASSLGGQGNTEAFF.

CDR3 protein: CASSEEGGTGANVLTF. Written as DNA, the CDR3 is TGTGCCAGCAGTGAAGAGGGGGGGACTGGGGCCAACGTCCTGACTTTC. This sequence joins TRBV6-1 and TRBJ2-6; a weak D match, TRBD2 (7 bases). Trimming cost V 1 base and J 2 bases, with 9 bases left between them. CDR1 MNHNS and CDR2 SASEGT come from the germline V gene. The CDR3 is 16 amino acids.

The CDR3 loop reads CASSPQSLSNGYTF. As DNA, the CDR3 is TGTGCCAGCAGCCCCCAATCCTTGAGCAATGGCTACACCTTC. The chain combines TRBV5-6 with TRBJ1-2; D is undetermined. This CDR3 contains 14 residues. The germline CDR1 and CDR2 sequences are SGHDT and YYEEEE. The germline V and J ends were trimmed by 4 bases and 6 bases, with 16 bases remaining between them.

The chain's CDR3 is CASSLSVGGVYEQYF. In nucleotides, the CDR3 is TGTGCCAGTAGTTTGTCCGTCGGGGGGGTCTACGAGCAGTACTTC. The chain carries TRBV19 and TRBJ2-7, with 8 positions matching TRBD2. Trimming cost V 5 bases and J 3 bases; bases outside gene matches: 9. This CDR3 comprises 15 residues. CDR1 is LNHDA and CDR2 is SQIVND in the germline V gene (reference sequence).

The V and J genes are TRBV9 and TRBJ1-4, with 8 bases matching TRBD1. Germline loops: CDR1 SGDLS, CDR2 YYNGEE. After removal of 3 bases from V and 8 bases from J, the junction contained 6 bases not matched to a gene. The CDR3 loop spans 14 amino acids. The CDR3 bases are TGTGCCAGCAGCGCTCATGACAGGGGCGAAAAACTGTTTTTT. Translated, it gives CASSAHDRGEKLFF.

The rearrangement uses TRBV4-2 and TRBJ2-3; 10 nucleotides agree with TRBD2. Losses at the gene ends were 1 base for V and 9 bases for J; bases not matched to a gene: 10. The CDR3 totals 16 residues. Germline V gene sequence: CDR1 LGHNA, CDR2 YNFKEQ. In nucleotides, the CDR3 is TGTGCCAGCAGCCAAGGGTCTAGCGGGGGCCAGGGGACGCAGTATTTT. Residues: CASSQGSSGGQGTQYF.

V and J are TRBV28 and TRBJ1-5; 7 bases map to TRBD1. Germline loops: CDR1 MDHEN, CDR2 SYDVKM. This CDR3 is 16 amino acids long. Trimming cost V 3 bases and J 11 bases; bases outside gene matches: 16. CDR3 coding DNA: TGTGCCAGCAGTTTGGGAGGCAGGGGGGTTCTTTCGGCCCAGCATTTT. Protein: CASSLGGRGVLSAQHF.

The J gene is TRBJ2-1, the V gene TRBV11-2; 7 bases are shared with TRBD2. V shed 5 bases, J shed 7 bases, and the junction held 8 bases outside the gene matches. The CDR3 has 14 residues. Germline V CDR1 and CDR2: SGHAT, FQNNGV. CDR3 region: CASSGPGGGNEQFF. The CDR3 DNA reads TGTGCCAGCAGCGGGCCGGGAGGCGGGAATGAGCAGTTCTTC.

The rearrangement links TRBV18 to TRBJ1-4; D is ambiguous. Germline loops: CDR1 KGHSH, CDR2 LQKENI. V was cut by 3 bases and J by 0 bases, with 11 bases left in between. CDR3 length: 16 residues. The CDR3 coding sequence is TGTGCCAGCTCACCCCTCCCTACAGCAACTAATGAAAAACTGTTTTTT. Translating it yields CASSPLPTATNEKLFF.

The chain is built from TRBV13 and TRBJ2-1; no firm D call. The length of the CDR3 is 13 residues. CDR1 and CDR2 (germline): PRHDT, FYEKMQ (reference sequence). Trimming pared 0 bases from V and 9 bases from J, leaving 9 bases between. As DNA, the CDR3 is TGTGCCAGCAGCTTAGGGGGCCTGTTTGAGCAGTTCTTC. Its protein product is CASSLGGLFEQFF.

The chain carries TRBV27 and TRBJ2-1; possible D gene TRBD2, 5 bases. The CDR3 length is 14 residues. V was pared by 5 bases and J by 4 bases, with 12 bases between. Germline CDR1 MNHEY, CDR2 SMNVEV (reference sequence). DNA for the CDR3: TGTGCCAGCAGTCTCGCGGGCCTTTACAATGAGCAGTTCTTC. Translation: CASSLAGLYNEQFF.

The CDR3 bases are TGTGCCAGCAGCAAACTAGCGGAACACTACGAGCAGTACTTC. Protein product: CASSKLAEHYEQYF. The V and J genes are TRBV5-8 and TRBJ2-7; TRBD2 matches 8 bases. After removal of 4 bases from V and 3 bases from J, the junction contained 6 bases not matched to a gene. The CDR3 totals 14 residues. The germline gives CDR1 SGHTS, CDR2 YDEGEE. Filled out from reference TRBV5-8 and TRBJ2-7, the complete variable domain reads EAGVTQSPTHLIKTRGQQATLRCSPISGHTSVYWYQQALGLGLQFLLWYDEGEERNRGNFPPRFSGRQFPNYSSELNVNALELEDSALYLCASSKLAEHYEQYFGPGTRLTVT.

The CDR3 loop reads CASAQGAKETQYF. In nucleotides, the CDR3 is TGTGCCAGTGCACAGGGGGCCAAAGAGACCCAGTACTTC. This chain links TRBV2 with TRBJ2-5; 9 nucleotides line up with TRBD1. CDR3 length: 13 residues. V dropped 9 bases and J dropped 3; count of bases not matched to a gene: 5. Germline CDR1 reads SNHLY; CDR2 reads FYNNEI.